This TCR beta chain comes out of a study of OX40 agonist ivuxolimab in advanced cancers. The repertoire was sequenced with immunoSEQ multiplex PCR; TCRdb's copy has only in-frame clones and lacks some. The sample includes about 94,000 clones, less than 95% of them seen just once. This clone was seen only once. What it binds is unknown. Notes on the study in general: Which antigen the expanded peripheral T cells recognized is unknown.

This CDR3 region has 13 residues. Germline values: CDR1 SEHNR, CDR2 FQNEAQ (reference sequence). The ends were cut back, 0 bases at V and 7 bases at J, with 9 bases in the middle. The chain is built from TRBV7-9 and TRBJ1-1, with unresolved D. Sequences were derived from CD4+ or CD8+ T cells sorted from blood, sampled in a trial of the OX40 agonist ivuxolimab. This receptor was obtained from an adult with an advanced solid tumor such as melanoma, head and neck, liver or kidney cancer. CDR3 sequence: CASSLAYGNEAFF. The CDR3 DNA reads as TGTGCCAGCAGCTTAGCGTACGGAAATGAAGCTTTCTTT.